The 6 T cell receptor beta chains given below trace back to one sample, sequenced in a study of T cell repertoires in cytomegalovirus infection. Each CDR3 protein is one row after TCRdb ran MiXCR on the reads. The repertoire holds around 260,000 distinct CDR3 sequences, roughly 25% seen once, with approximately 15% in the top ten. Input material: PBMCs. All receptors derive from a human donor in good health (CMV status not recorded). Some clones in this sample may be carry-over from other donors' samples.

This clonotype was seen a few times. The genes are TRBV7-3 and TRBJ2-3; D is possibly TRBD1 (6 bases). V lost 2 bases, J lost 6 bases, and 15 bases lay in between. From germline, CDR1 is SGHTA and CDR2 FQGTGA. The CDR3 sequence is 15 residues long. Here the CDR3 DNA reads TGTGCCAGCAGCTTATTTGGACAGCCCGCGGATACGCAGTATTTT. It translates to CASSLFGQPADTQYF.

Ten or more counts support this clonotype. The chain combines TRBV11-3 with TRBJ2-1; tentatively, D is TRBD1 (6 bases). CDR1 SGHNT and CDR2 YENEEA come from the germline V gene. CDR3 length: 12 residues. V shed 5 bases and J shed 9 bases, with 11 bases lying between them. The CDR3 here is CASSPTGTEQFF. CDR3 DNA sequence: TGTGCCAGCAGCCCTACAGGGACTGAGCAGTTCTTC.

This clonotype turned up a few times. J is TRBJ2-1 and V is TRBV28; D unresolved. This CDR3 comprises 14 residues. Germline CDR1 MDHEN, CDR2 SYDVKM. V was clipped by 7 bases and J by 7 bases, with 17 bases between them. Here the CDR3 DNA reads TGTGCCAGCATAGAAGGTAATCGAGGAAATGAGCAGTTCTTC. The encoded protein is CASIEGNRGNEQFF.

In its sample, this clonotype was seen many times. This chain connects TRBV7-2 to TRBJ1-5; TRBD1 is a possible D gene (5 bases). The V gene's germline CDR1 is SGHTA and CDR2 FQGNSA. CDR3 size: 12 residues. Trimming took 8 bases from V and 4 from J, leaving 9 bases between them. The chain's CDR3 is CASQGGNQPQHF. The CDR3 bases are TGTGCCAGCCAGGGCGGGAATCAGCCCCAGCATTTT. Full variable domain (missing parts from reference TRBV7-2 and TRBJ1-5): GAGVSQSPSNKVTEKGKDVELRCDPISGHTALYWYRQSLGQGLEFLIYFQGNSAPDKSGLPSDRFSAERTGGSVSTLTIQRTQQEDSAVYLCASQGGNQPQHFGDGTRLSIL.

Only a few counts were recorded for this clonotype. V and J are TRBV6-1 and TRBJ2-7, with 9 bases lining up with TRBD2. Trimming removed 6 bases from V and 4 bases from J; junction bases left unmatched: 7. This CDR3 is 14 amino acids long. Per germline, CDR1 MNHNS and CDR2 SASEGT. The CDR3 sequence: CASRNPAGGYEQYF. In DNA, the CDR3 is TGTGCCAGCAGGAATCCGGCGGGAGGGTACGAGCAGTACTTC.

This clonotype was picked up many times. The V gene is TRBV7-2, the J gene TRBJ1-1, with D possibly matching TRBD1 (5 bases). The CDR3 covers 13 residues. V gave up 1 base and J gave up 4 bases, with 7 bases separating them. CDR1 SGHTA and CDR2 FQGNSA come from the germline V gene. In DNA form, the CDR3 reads TGTGCCAGCAGCTTAGAGGGGTTCACTGAAGCTTTCTTT. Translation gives CASSLEGFTEAFF.